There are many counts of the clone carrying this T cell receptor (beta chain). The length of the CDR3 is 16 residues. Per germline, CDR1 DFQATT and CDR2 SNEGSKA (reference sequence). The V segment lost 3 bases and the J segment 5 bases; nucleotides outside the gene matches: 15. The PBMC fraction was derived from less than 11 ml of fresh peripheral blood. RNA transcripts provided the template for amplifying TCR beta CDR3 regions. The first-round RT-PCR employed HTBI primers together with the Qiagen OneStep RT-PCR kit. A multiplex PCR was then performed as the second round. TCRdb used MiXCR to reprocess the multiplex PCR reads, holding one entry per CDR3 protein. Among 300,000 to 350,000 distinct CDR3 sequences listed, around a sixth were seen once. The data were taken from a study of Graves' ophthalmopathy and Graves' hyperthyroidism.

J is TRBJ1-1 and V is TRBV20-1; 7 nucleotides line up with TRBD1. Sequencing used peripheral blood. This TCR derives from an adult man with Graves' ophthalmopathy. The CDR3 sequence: CSARSRGIPLGTEAFF. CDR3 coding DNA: TGCAGTGCTAGGTCCAGGGGGATACCTTTAGGGACTGAAGCTTTCTTT.